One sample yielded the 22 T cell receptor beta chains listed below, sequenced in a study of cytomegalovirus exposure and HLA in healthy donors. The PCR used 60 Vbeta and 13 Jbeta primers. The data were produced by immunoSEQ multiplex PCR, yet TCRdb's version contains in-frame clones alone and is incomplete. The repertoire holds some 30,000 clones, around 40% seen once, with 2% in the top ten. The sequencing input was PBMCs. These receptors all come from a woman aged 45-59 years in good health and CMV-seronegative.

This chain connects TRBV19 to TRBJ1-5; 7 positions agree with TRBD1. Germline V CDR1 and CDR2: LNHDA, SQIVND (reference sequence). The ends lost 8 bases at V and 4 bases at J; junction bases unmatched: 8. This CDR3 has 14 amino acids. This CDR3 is CASQLGQLNQPQHF. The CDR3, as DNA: TGTGCCAGTCAGTTGGGACAGCTGAATCAGCCCCAGCATTTT.

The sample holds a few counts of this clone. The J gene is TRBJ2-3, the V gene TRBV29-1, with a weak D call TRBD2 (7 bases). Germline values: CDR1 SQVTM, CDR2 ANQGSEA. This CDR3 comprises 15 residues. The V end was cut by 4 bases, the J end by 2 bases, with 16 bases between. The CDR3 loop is CSVVRRGPYTDTQYF. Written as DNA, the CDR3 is TGCAGCGTTGTGAGGCGGGGGCCCTACACAGATACGCAGTATTTT.

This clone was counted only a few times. CDR3 coding DNA: TGTGCCAGCAGCCTCGGGACAGCTCCAACTAATGAAAAACTGTTTTTT. Protein: CASSLGTAPTNEKLFF. J is TRBJ1-4 and V is TRBV7-9; TRBD1 matches at 7 bases. The trim removed 5 bases at V and 0 bases at J, leaving 6 bases unmatched. Germline CDR1 is SEHNR and CDR2 is FQNEAQ (reference sequence). This CDR3 is 16 amino acids long. The variable domain in full, completed from reference TRBV7-9 and TRBJ1-4, reads DTGVSQNPRHKITKRGQNVTFRCDPISEHNRLYWYRQTLGQGPEFLTYFQNEAQLEKSRLLSDRFSAERPKGSFSTLEIQRTEQGDSAMYLCASSLGTAPTNEKLFFGSGTQLSVL.

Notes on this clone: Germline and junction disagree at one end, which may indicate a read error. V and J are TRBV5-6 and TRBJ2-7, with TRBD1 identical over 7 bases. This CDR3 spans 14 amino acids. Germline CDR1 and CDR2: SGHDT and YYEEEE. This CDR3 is CASSLGGQSYGQYF. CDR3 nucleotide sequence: TGTGCCAGCAGCTTGGGGGGACAGTCCTACGGGCAGTACTTC. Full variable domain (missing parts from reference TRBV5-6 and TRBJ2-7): DAGVTQSPTHLIKTRGQQVTLRCSPKSGHDTVSWYQQALGQGPQFIFQYYEEEERQRGNFPDRFSGHQFPNYSSELNVNALLLGDSALYLCASSLGGQSYGQYFGPGTRLTVT.

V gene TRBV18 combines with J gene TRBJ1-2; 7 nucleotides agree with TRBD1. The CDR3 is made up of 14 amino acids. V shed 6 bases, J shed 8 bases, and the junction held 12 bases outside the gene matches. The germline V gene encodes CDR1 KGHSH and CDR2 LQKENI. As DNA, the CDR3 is TGTGCCAGCTCCCCCACAGGGGACGGGCGGGGCTACACCTTC. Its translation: CASSPTGDGRGYTF.

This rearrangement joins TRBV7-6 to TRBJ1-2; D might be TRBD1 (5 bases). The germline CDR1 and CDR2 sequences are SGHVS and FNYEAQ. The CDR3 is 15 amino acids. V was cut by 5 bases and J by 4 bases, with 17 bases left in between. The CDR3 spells CASSDLPRQGYGYTF. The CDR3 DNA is TGTGCCAGCAGCGATCTGCCGAGGCAGGGCTATGGCTACACCTTC.

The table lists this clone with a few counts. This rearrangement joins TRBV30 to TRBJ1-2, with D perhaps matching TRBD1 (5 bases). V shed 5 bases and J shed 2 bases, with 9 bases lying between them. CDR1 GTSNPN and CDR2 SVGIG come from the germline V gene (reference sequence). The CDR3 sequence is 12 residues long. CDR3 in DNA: TGTGCCTGGGTCTCAGGGAACTATGGCTACACCTTC. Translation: CAWVSGNYGYTF.

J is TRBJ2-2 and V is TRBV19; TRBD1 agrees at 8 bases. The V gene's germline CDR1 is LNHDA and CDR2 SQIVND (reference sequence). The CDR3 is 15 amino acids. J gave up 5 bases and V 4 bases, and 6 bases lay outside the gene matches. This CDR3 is CASSKGQGVTGELFF. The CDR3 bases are TGTGCCAGTAGTAAAGGACAGGGAGTAACCGGGGAGCTGTTTTTT.

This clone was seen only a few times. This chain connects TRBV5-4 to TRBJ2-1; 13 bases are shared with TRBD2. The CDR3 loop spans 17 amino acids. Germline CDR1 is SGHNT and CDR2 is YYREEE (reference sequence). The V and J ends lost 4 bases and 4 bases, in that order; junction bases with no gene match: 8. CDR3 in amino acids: CASSPVGTSGTYNEQFF. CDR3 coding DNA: TGTGCCAGCAGCCCCGTGGGGACTAGCGGGACTTACAATGAGCAGTTCTTC.

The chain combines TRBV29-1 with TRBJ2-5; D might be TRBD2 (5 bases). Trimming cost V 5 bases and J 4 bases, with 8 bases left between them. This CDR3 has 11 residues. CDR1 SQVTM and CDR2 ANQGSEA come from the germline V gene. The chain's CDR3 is CSVRDLETQYF. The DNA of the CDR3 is TGCAGCGTTCGGGATTTAGAGACCCAGTACTTC.

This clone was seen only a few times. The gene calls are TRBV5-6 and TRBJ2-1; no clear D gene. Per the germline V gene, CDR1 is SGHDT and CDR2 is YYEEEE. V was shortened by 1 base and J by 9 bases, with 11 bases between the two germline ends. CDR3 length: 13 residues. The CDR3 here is CASSLSPGGEQFF. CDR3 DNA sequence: TGTGCCAGCAGCTTGAGTCCGGGTGGTGAGCAGTTCTTC.

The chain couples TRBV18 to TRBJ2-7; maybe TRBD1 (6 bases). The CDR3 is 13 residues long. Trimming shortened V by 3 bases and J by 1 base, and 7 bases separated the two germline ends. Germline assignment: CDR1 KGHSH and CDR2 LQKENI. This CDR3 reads CASSPGQSYEQYF. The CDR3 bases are TGTGCCAGCTCACCTGGACAGTCCTACGAGCAGTACTTC.

CDR3 residues: CAIGASVPEEGTDTQYF. As DNA, the CDR3 is TGTGCCATCGGGGCTAGCGTTCCGGAAGAGGGCACAGATACGCAGTATTTT. V is TRBV10-3 and J is TRBJ2-3; tentative D call: TRBD2 (6 bases). This CDR3 is 17 amino acids long. Germline V gives CDR1 ENHRY, CDR2 SYGVKD. V was cut by 8 bases and J by 1 base, with 22 bases left in between.

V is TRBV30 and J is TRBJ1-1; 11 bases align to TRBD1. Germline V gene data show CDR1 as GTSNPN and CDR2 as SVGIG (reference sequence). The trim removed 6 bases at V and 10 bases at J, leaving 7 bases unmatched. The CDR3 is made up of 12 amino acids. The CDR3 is CACPGQGGRAFF. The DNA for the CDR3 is TGTGCCTGCCCGGGACAGGGGGGACGAGCTTTCTTT.

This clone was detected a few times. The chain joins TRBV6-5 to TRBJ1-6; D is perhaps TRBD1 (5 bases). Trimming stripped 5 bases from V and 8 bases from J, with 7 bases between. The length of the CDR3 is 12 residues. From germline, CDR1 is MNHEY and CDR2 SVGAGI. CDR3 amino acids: CASSPTDSPLHF. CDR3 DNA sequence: TGTGCCAGCAGTCCGACAGATTCACCCCTCCACTTT.

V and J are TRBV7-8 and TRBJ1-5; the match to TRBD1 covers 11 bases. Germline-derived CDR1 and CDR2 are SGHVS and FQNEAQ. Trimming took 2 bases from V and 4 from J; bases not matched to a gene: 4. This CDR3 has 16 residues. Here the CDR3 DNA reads TGTGCCAGCAGCTTACTGGACAGGGGGCTTAATCAGCCCCAGCATTTT. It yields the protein CASSLLDRGLNQPQHF.

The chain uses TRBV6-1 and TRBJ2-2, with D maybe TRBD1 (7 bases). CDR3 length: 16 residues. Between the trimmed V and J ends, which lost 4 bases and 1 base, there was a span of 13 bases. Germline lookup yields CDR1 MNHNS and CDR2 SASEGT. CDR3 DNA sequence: TGTGCCAGCAGTGGACAGGGACTTAAGAACACCGGGGAGCTGTTTTTT. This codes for CASSGQGLKNTGELFF.

DNA for the CDR3: TGTGCCAGCACGGAGGTTCCCTCCTACGAGCAGTACTTC. Translated: CASTEVPSYEQYF. The rearrangement uses TRBV6-1 and TRBJ2-5, with D possibly TRBD2 on 5 matching bases. The J call may not be correct, given that the DNA end is closer to TRBJ2-7. CDR1 is MNHNS and CDR2 is SASEGT in the germline V gene. The CDR3 extends over 13 amino acids.

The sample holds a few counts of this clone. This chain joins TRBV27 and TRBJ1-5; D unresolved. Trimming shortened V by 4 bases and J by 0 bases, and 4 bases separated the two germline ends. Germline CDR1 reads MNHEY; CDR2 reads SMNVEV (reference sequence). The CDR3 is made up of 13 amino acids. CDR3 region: CASSSFSNQPQHF. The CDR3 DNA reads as TGTGCCAGCAGTTCATTTAGCAATCAGCCCCAGCATTTT.

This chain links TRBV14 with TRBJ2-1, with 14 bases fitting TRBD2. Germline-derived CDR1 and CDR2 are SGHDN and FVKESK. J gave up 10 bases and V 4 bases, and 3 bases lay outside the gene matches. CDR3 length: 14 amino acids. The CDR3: CASSRGLAGGEQFF. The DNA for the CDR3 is TGTGCCAGCAGCCGCGGACTAGCGGGAGGCGAGCAGTTCTTC.

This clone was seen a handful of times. The CDR3 reads CASSLQGVGQPQHF. Written as DNA, the CDR3 is TGTGCCAGCAGCTTACAGGGGGTTGGTCAGCCCCAGCATTTT. The rearrangement joins TRBV5-6 to TRBJ1-5; 8 bases are shared with TRBD1. Looked up from germline, CDR1 is SGHDT and CDR2 is YYEEEE. The CDR3 runs to 14 residues. The ends lost 2 bases at V and 6 bases at J; junction bases unmatched: 4.

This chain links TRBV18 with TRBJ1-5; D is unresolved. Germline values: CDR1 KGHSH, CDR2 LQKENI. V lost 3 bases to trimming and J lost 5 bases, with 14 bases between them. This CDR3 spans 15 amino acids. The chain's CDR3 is CASSPLSNGDQPQHF. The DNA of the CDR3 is TGTGCCAGCTCACCGCTGTCTAATGGTGATCAGCCCCAGCATTTT.